This T cell receptor beta chain was recorded in a study of shared clonotypes between healthy human individuals. Study observations and caveats: Naive subsets generally exceeded memory subsets in estimated richness. Across a handful of donors, naive CD4 shared about 5%, naive CD8 approximately 3.5%, memory CD4 roughly 2.5%, memory CD8 0.35% to 0.5%.

TCRdb's copy holds only in-frame clones and misses some; the assay was immunoSEQ multiplex PCR. The sample has a few million clones; 85% to 95% are singletons. This clone was recorded once. Its antigen is not known. This CDR3 is 18 amino acids long. V dropped 2 bases and J dropped 5 bases, with 25 bases sitting between them. Germline V CDR1 and CDR2: ENHRY, SYGVKD. This TCR was recovered from a man aged 18 to 30 in good health. The V and J genes are TRBV10-3 and TRBJ2-7, with D perhaps matching TRBD2 (6 bases). The sample taken for sequencing was naive CD4+ T cells sorted from blood. Subset reported: CD45RA+ positively selected. CDR3 nucleotide sequence: TGTGCCATCAGTGAGCCGCCCGGGGGAGTACTAGCCATGAACGAGCAGTACTTC. Protein sequence: CAISEPPGGVLAMNEQYF.